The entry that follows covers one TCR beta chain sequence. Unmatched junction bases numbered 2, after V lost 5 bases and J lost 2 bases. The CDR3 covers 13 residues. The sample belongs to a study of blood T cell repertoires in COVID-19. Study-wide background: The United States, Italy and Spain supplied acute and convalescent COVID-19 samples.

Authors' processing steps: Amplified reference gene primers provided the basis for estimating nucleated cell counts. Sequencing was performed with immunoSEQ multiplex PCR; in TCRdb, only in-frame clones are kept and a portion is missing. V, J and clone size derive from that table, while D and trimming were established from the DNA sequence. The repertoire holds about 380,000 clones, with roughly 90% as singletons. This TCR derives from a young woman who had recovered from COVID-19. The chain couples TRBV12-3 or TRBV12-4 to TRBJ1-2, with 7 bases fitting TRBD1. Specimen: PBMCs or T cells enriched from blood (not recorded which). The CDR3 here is CASSRQGNYGYTF. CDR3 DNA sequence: TGTGCCAGCAGTAGACAGGGCAACTATGGCTACACCTTC.